This T cell receptor beta chain was identified during a study of T cell responses to AZD1222 COVID-19 vaccine. Generated by immunoSEQ multiplex PCR, the TCRdb table keeps only in-frame clones and is missing some. The sample records 150,000 to 200,000 clones, around 92% being singletons. This CDR3 comprises 15 residues. The V gene's germline CDR1 is MDHEN and CDR2 SYDVKM. The V end was cut by 2 bases, the J end by 2 bases, with 11 bases between. Sequencing used peripheral blood, obtained on day 0 of AZD1222 vaccination. The V call is TRBV28, the J call TRBJ2-3; D uncertain. The TCR sequence derives from an adult in good health. DNA for the CDR3: TGTGCCAGCAGTTTACCAGAATATCACACAGATACGCAGTATTTT. Encoded protein: CASSLPEYHTDTQYF.